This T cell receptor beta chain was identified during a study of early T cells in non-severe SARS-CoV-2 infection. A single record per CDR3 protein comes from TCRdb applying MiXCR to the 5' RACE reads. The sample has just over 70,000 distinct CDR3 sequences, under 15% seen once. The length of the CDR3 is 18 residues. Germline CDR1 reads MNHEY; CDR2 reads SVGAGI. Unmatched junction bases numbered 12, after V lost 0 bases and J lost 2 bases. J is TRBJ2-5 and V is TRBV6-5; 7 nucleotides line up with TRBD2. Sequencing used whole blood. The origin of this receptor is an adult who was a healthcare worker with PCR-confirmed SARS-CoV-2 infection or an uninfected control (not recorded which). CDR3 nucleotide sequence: TGTGCCAGCAGTTACTCTGGGAGAATGTCGGGAGGACAAGAGACCCAGTACTTC. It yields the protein CASSYSGRMSGGQETQYF.